This T cell receptor (beta chain) emerged from a study of shared clonotypes between healthy human individuals. General study points: Rarefaction exposed incomplete sorted-subset sequencing despite large depth.

Note on this clone: What it recognizes is unknown.

Profiling relied on immunoSEQ multiplex PCR, and the TCRdb table lists in-frame clones only, not all of them. The sample yields some 2,500,000 clones, over 85% seen once. From germline, CDR1 is SGDLS and CDR2 YYNGEE. Trimming took 4 bases from V and 1 from J, leaving 11 bases between them. This CDR3 has 14 residues. The gene calls are TRBV9 and TRBJ1-1; D unclear. Input material: naive CD4+ T cells from PBMCs. Subset: CD45RA+ positively selected. The clonotype originates from a man younger than 35 in good health. Some clones in this sample may be carry-over from other donors' samples. Here the CDR3 reads CASSPIAGNTEAFF. CDR3 DNA sequence: TGTGCCAGCAGCCCCATTGCAGGGAACACTGAAGCTTTCTTT.